This entry concerns a single TCR beta chain. The sample is drawn from a study of T cells in Graves' hyperthyroidism and ophthalmopathy. Study summary: Blood from the periphery was taken at initial diagnosis, before any treatment.

Amplified TCR beta CDR3 regions came from RNA transcripts. TCR CDR3 regions were first amplified by RT-PCR with HTBI primers. A single record per CDR3 protein comes from TCRdb applying MiXCR to the multiplex PCR reads. The repertoire holds about 420,000 distinct CDR3 sequences, approximately 13% seen once, with 5% to 6% in the top ten. With a duration under 2 months, the hyperthyroidism was newly diagnosed in patients aged 18 to 65. Exclusion criteria comprised uncontrolled infection, other autoimmune disease, pregnancy or lactation. Fresh 10 ml peripheral blood yielded PBMCs. V lost 6 bases and J lost 4, with 12 bases in between. The CDR3 has 13 amino acids. Germline V gives CDR1 MNHNS, CDR2 SASEGT.

The receptor was derived from a young woman with Graves' hyperthyroidism. Material: blood. The chain recombines TRBV6-1 with TRBJ2-5; perhaps D is TRBD1 or TRBD2 (5 bases each). In DNA, the CDR3 is TGTGCCAGCAGGGGGACCCAGAGAGAGACCCAGTACTTC. It specifies CASRGTQRETQYF.